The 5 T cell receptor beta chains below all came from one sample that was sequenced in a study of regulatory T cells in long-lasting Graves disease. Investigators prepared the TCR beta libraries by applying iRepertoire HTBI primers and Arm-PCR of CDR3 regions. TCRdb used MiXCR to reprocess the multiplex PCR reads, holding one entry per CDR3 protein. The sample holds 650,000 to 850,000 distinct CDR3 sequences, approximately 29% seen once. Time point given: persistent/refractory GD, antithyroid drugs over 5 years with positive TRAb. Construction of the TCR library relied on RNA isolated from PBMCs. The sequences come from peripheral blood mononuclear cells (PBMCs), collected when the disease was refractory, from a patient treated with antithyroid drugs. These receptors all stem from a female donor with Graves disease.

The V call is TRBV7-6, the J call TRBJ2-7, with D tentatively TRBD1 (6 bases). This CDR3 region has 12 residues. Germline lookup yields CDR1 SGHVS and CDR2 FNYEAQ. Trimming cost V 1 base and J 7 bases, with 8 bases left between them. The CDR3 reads CASSLVGTEQYF. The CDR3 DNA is TGTGCCAGCAGCTTAGTAGGGACAGAGCAGTACTTC.

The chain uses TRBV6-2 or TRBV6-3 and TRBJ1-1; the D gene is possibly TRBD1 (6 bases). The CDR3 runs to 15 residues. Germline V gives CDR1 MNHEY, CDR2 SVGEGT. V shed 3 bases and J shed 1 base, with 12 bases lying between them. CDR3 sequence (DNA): TGTGCCAGCAGTTATCGGGGGGCCGCGAACACTGAAGCTTTCTTT. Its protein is CASSYRGAANTEAFF.

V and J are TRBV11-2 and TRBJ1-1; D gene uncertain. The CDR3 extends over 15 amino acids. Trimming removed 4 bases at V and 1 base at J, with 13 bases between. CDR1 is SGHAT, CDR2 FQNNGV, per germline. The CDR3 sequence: CASSSTRGRNTEAFF. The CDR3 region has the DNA TGTGCCAGCAGCTCCACTCGTGGGCGGAACACTGAAGCTTTCTTT.

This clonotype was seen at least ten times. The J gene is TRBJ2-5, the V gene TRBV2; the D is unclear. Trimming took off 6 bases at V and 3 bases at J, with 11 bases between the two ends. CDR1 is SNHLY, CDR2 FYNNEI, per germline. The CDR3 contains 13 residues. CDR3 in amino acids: CASSKQVEETQYF. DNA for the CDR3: TGTGCCAGCAGCAAACAAGTTGAAGAGACCCAGTACTTC.

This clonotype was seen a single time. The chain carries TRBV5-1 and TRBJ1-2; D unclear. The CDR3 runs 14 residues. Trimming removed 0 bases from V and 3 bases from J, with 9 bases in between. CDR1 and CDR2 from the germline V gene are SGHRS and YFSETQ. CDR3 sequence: CASSLDRTDYGYTF. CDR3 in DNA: TGCGCCAGCAGCTTGGACCGGACGGACTATGGCTACACCTTC. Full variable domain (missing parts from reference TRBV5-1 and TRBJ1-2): KAGVTQTPRYLIKTRGQQVTLSCSPISGHRSVSWYQQTPGQGLQFLFEYFSETQRNKGNFPGRFSGRQFSNSRSEMNVSTLELGDSALYLCASSLDRTDYGYTFGSGTRLTVV.